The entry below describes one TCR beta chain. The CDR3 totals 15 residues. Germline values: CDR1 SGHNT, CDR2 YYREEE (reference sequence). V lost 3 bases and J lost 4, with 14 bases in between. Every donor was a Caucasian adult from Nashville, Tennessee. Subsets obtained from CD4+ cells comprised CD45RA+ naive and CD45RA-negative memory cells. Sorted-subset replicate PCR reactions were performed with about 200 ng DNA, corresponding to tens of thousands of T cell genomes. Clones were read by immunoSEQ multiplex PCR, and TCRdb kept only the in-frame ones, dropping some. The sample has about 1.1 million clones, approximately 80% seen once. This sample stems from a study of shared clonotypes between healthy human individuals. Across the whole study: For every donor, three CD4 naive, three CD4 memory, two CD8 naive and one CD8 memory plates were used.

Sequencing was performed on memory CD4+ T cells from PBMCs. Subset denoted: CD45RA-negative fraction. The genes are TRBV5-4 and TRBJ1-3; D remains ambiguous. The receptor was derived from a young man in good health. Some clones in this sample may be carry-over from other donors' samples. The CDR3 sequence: CASSWKTGSGNTIYF. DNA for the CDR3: TGTGCCAGCAGCTGGAAGACTGGTTCCGGAAACACCATATATTTT. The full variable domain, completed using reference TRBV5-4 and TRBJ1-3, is ETGVTQSPTHLIKTRGQQVTLRCSSQSGHNTVSWYQQALGQGPQFIFQYYREEENGRGNFPPRFSGLQFPNYSSELNVNALELDDSALYLCASSWKTGSGNTIYFGEGSWLTVV.